The 21 T cell receptor beta chains presented below share a single source sample, sequenced in a study of beta chain features in type 1 diabetes listed by TCRdb under 2018. Library preparation used the immunoSEQ multiplex PCR assay. The High Capacity cDNA Reverse Transcription Kit was used to reverse transcribe all of the isolated RNA, meaning that expressed TCRB transcripts were what got sequenced. This immuneACCESS table, as held by TCRdb, lists in-frame sequences with V and J called but not all clones. Of the missing ones, under half trace to an unresolved V gene in checked studies; the others have no known cause. The sample includes more than 95,000 clones, with around 16% observed a single time. Together, the top ten hold around 2.5% of the sample. These receptors have no identified antigens. General conclusions and limits of the study: Type 1 diabetes patients showed a moderate but significant shortening of TCRB CDR3 length in all four CD4+ subsets.

The sample comprised central memory CD4+ T cells from blood. The receptors shown here come from a man aged 18-30 years with type 1 diabetes.

This clone was seen at least ten times. The chain has TRBV7-9 and TRBJ2-3; 7 nucleotides match TRBD2. Per germline, CDR1 SEHNR and CDR2 FQNEAQ (reference sequence). Trimming removed 5 bases from V and 4 bases from J; junction bases left unmatched: 12. The CDR3 totals 16 residues. The CDR3, as DNA: TGTGCCAGCAGCCGTTCCGGGACTACTCTTCCAGATACGCAGTATTTT. Residues: CASSRSGTTLPDTQYF.

This chain links TRBV7-2 with TRBJ2-7; D is possibly TRBD2 (5 bases). The CDR3 has 13 amino acids. Deletions cut 4 bases from V and 1 base from J, with 8 bases between. Germline CDR1 and CDR2: SGHTA and FQGNSA. CDR3 in amino acids: CASSSGNSYEQYF. The CDR3 DNA follows: TGTGCCAGCAGCTCCGGGAATTCCTACGAGCAGTACTTC.

The genes are TRBV7-2 and TRBJ2-3; D tentatively reads TRBD1 or TRBD2 (5 bases each). The CDR3 is made up of 17 amino acids. CDR1 and CDR2 from the germline V gene are SGHTA and FQGNSA. Trimming pared 5 bases from V and 7 bases from J, leaving 25 bases between. CDR3: CASSLDPGTALGNTQYF. The CDR3, as DNA: TGTGCCAGCAGCCTCGACCCCGGGACGGCCTTGGGTAATACGCAGTATTTT.

At least ten counts were recorded for this clone. The chain carries TRBV10-3 and TRBJ2-1; 14 bases align to TRBD2. J lost 5 bases, V lost 3 bases, and 3 bases had no gene match. The CDR3 loop spans 16 amino acids. CDR1 is ENHRY and CDR2 is SYGVKD in the germline V gene. CDR3 sequence (DNA): TGTGCCATCAGTGATGGGACTAGCGGGGGAAACAATGAGCAGTTCTTC. Translation gives CAISDGTSGGNNEQFF.

V is TRBV27 and J is TRBJ2-6; a possible D gene is TRBD1 (5 bases). Germline CDR1 is MNHEY and CDR2 is SMNVEV (reference sequence). CDR3 size: 14 residues. Trimming took off 5 bases at V and 3 bases at J, with 8 bases between the two ends. CDR3 in DNA: TGTGCCAGCAGTCTCAGGGATGGGGCCAACGTCCTGACTTTC. Its translation is CASSLRDGANVLTF.

This clone was detected a few times. The chain has TRBV7-2 and TRBJ2-1; D unresolved. V was cut by 3 bases and J by 0 bases, with 6 bases left in between. This CDR3 has 14 residues. From germline, CDR1 is SGHTA and CDR2 FQGNSA. This CDR3 reads CASSFRSSYNEQFF. DNA for the CDR3: TGTGCCAGCAGCTTCCGGAGCTCCTACAATGAGCAGTTCTTC.

This clone was picked up a small number of times. The chain couples TRBV2 to TRBJ2-5, with D possibly being TRBD2 (6 bases). The CDR3 loop spans 13 amino acids. The V end lost 4 bases, the J end lost 5 bases, and 11 bases lay between the germline ends. Germline CDR1 SNHLY, CDR2 FYNNEI. CDR3 loop: CASSVLGRETQYF. In DNA, the CDR3 is TGTGCCAGCAGTGTTCTGGGGAGGGAGACCCAGTACTTC.

In this sample, this clone turned up a few times. The genes are TRBV29-1 and TRBJ1-2; D is unresolved. Per germline, CDR1 SQVTM and CDR2 ANQGSEA. The ends were cut back, 7 bases at V and 1 base at J, with 7 bases in the middle. There are 11 residues in the CDR3. The CDR3 DNA reads TGCAGCGCCCCTCTTAACTATGGCTACACCTTC. This encodes CSAPLNYGYTF.

This clone was counted between two and nine times. This chain connects TRBV27 to TRBJ2-7, with 7 bases aligning to TRBD1. From germline, CDR1 is MNHEY and CDR2 SMNVEV (reference sequence). The CDR3 runs to 14 residues. V shed 7 bases and J 1 base; nucleotides not matched to a gene: 7. As DNA, the CDR3 is TGTGCCAGCACCCCCGCGACAGGGTCCTACGAGCAGTACTTC. Protein: CASTPATGSYEQYF.

This clone was found a few times. V gene TRBV4-2 combines with J gene TRBJ2-6, with 7 bases lining up with TRBD1. Germline CDR1 and CDR2: LGHNA and YNFKEQ. The CDR3 contains 16 residues. V lost 8 bases and J lost 4; bases outside the gene matches: 11. CDR3 protein: CASLGGVYGGANVLTF. CDR3 nucleotide sequence: TGTGCCAGCCTAGGGGGCGTATATGGCGGGGCCAACGTCCTGACTTTC.

This rearrangement joins TRBV27 to TRBJ2-3, with D hard to call. The CDR3 contains 15 residues. V lost 0 bases, J lost 2 bases, and 9 bases lay in between. Germline CDR1 MNHEY, CDR2 SMNVEV (reference sequence). The CDR3 loop reads CASSLSDVYTDTQYF. For the CDR3, the DNA is TGTGCCAGCAGTTTATCGGACGTCTACACAGATACGCAGTATTTT.

There are a few counts of this clone. The chain joins TRBV6-5 to TRBJ1-6, with 8 positions matching TRBD1. The CDR3 consists of 15 residues. Germline CDR1 and CDR2: MNHEY and SVGAGI. Unmatched junction bases numbered 8, after V lost 6 bases and J lost 7 bases. The CDR3 nucleotides are TGTGCCAGCAGAGCCCGGACAGGGATCAATTCACCCCTCCACTTT. This codes for CASRARTGINSPLHF.

The chain combines TRBV10-3 with TRBJ2-3; 11 positions match TRBD2. Germline V gene lookup returns CDR1 ENHRY and CDR2 SYGVKD. With 7 bases clipped from V and 3 bases from J, the junction kept 6 bases outside the gene matches. The CDR3 totals 15 residues. DNA of the CDR3: TGTGCCATCATGGATCGACTAGCGGGAACAGATACGCAGTATTTT. Translated: CAIMDRLAGTDTQYF.

CDR3 bases: TGTGCCAGCAGCCTACAGGGGAATGGGGACACTGAAGCTTTCTTT. Protein product: CASSLQGNGDTEAFF. This chain joins TRBV6-4 and TRBJ1-1; 7 bases map to TRBD1. This CDR3 contains 15 residues. Germline V gives CDR1 MRHNA, CDR2 SNTAGT. Trimming at V came to 6 bases and at J to 3 bases, leaving 10 bases not matched to a gene.

This chain uses TRBV7-9 with TRBJ1-2; 7 bases match TRBD1. Trimming at V came to 4 bases and at J to 4 bases, leaving 9 bases not matched to a gene. Germline CDR1 and CDR2: SEHNR and FQNEAQ (reference sequence). The CDR3 covers 15 residues. The CDR3 region has the DNA TGTGCCAGCAGCTCGGGGACAGCCGGTCTCTATGGCTACACCTTC. As protein: CASSSGTAGLYGYTF.

This chain uses TRBV29-1 with TRBJ2-5; TRBD1 agrees at 7 bases. This CDR3 spans 13 amino acids. CDR1 is SQVTM and CDR2 is ANQGSEA in the germline V gene. The trim removed 7 bases at V and 2 bases at J, leaving 7 bases unmatched. CDR3: CSATGTEQETQYF. The CDR3 nucleotides read TGCAGCGCGACCGGGACAGAACAAGAGACCCAGTACTTC.

This clone was detected only a few times. The chain links TRBV5-4 to TRBJ2-1, with a possible D match to TRBD2 (6 bases). Looked up from germline, CDR1 is SGHNT and CDR2 is YYREEE (reference sequence). CDR3 length: 16 residues. V was clipped by 2 bases and J by 4 bases, with 16 bases between them. CDR3: CASSFPSGGPYNEQFF. The CDR3, as DNA: TGTGCCAGCAGCTTCCCTTCCGGGGGTCCGTACAATGAGCAGTTCTTC.

This clone was observed a handful of times. V gene TRBV9 combines with J gene TRBJ2-1; 8 bases line up with TRBD2. The J segment lost 3 bases and the V segment lost 0 bases, leaving 5 bases of the junction unmatched. Looked up from germline, CDR1 is SGDLS and CDR2 is YYNGEE. The CDR3 is made up of 16 amino acids. The CDR3 bases are TGTGCCAGCAGCGTAGAAGCGACTAGCGTCTACAATGAGCAGTTCTTC. This gives the protein CASSVEATSVYNEQFF. The entire variable domain, with the rest obtained from reference TRBV9 and TRBJ2-1, is as follows: DSGVTQTPKHLITATGQRVTLRCSPRSGDLSVYWYQQSLDQGLQFLIQYYNGEERAKGNILERFSAQQFPDLHSELNLSSLELGDSALYFCASSVEATSVYNEQFFGPGTRLTVL.

The chain employs TRBV7-9 and TRBJ2-3, with 7 bases that match TRBD1. In germline, CDR1 is SEHNR, CDR2 FQNEAQ (reference sequence). CDR3 length: 15 amino acids. V lost 0 bases, J lost 2 bases, and 2 bases stayed unmatched. The CDR3 coding sequence is TGTGCCAGCAGCTTAGCAGACAGGGCCACAGATACGCAGTATTTT. Protein sequence: CASSLADRATDTQYF.

The V call is TRBV9, the J call TRBJ1-2, with D possibly matching TRBD1 (5 bases). Per germline, CDR1 SGDLS and CDR2 YYNGEE. The germline V and J ends were trimmed by 0 bases and 7 bases, with 10 bases remaining between them. The CDR3 is 13 residues long. In DNA form, the CDR3 reads TGTGCCAGCAGCGTAGACGGGGCGGCTGGCTACACCTTC. This encodes CASSVDGAAGYTF.

This clone has a count of ten or more. J is TRBJ1-5 and V is TRBV19; D call uncertain. Trimming removed 4 bases at V and 8 bases at J, with 9 bases between. The CDR3 is made up of 12 amino acids. Germline loops: CDR1 LNHDA, CDR2 SQIVND (reference sequence). The CDR3, as DNA: TGTGCCAGTAGTAGGGTGGGAGAGCCCCAGCATTTT. Translated, it gives CASSRVGEPQHF. The whole variable domain, remainder taken from reference TRBV19 and TRBJ1-5, is DGGITQSPKYLFRKEGQNVTLSCEQNLNHDAMYWYRQDPGQGLRLIYYSQIVNDFQKGDIAEGYSVSREKKESFPLTVTSAQKNPTAFYLCASSRVGEPQHFGDGTRLSIL.